The 32 T cell receptor beta chains in this list originate from one sample, sequenced in a study of human T cells and chemical hapten exposure. Time point meaning: patch test 1, 2 weeks after DPC sensitization. Noted treatment: therapeutic diphenylcyclopropenone sensitization with weekly scalp DPC. A single record per CDR3 protein comes from TCRdb applying MiXCR to the RACE reads. The sample contains 150,000 to 200,000 distinct CDR3 sequences, roughly 15% of which appear only once. The sequencing used whole blood, collected in connection with sensitization to the hapten diphenylcyclopropenone (DPC). Receptors were obtained from a woman aged 25 to 45 with alopecia areata. Some clones in this sample may be carry-over from other donors' samples.

CDR3 nucleotide sequence: TGCAGCGCCCAGGACAGGGGCTATAATTCACCCCTCCACTTT. Translated, it gives CSAQDRGYNSPLHF. The chain employs TRBV29-1 and TRBJ1-6; TRBD1 agrees at 9 bases. This CDR3 spans 14 amino acids. Germline V gives CDR1 SQVTM, CDR2 ANQGSEA. V dropped 7 bases and J dropped 3; count of bases not matched to a gene: 4.

Points on this clonotype: The missing conserved phenylalanine or tryptophan at the end of this CDR3 makes a read error likely. The chain recombines TRBV20-1 with TRBJ1-1; TRBD1 matches 8 bases. The germline gives CDR1 DFQATT, CDR2 SNEGSKA (reference sequence). The CDR3 runs to 14 residues. The ends lost 4 bases at V and 0 bases at J; junction bases unmatched: 4. CDR3: CSAIPGGLNTEAFS. The CDR3 DNA sequence: TGCAGTGCTATCCCAGGGGGCTTGAACACTGAAGCTTTCTCT.

This clonotype was counted at least ten times. V is TRBV10-2 and J is TRBJ2-2; the D gene could be TRBD1 or TRBD2 (5 bases each). CDR3 length: 14 amino acids. The germline V gene has CDR1 WSHSY and CDR2 SAAADI. Trimming cost V 2 bases and J 4 bases, with 8 bases left between them. The CDR3: CASSERGGTGELFF. The CDR3 DNA reads as TGCGCCAGCAGTGAGCGGGGCGGCACCGGGGAGCTGTTTTTT.

This clonotype has ten or more counts. The V and J genes are TRBV12-3 or TRBV12-4 and TRBJ2-7; a weak D match, TRBD1 (6 bases). This CDR3 comprises 12 residues. The V end lost 6 bases, the J end lost 4 bases, and 10 bases lay between the germline ends. The CDR3: CASSYRGYEQYF. DNA of the CDR3: TGTGCCAGCAGCTATAGGGGGTACGAGCAGTACTTC.

The chain is built from TRBV7-2 and TRBJ2-1; D is perhaps TRBD1 or TRBD2 (6 bases each). CDR1 and CDR2 (germline): SGHTA, FQGNSA. V was pared by 1 base and J by 10 bases, with 14 bases between. There are 14 residues in the CDR3. CDR3 DNA: TGTGCCAGCAGCTTAGGACTAGACCAGGGGGAGCAGTTCTTC. Translation gives CASSLGLDQGEQFF.

The J gene is TRBJ1-6, the V gene TRBV5-1; D gene uncertain. V lost 0 bases to trimming and J lost 6 bases, with 10 bases between them. The CDR3 has 15 residues. Germline lookup yields CDR1 SGHRS and CDR2 YFSETQ. The chain's CDR3 is CASSLAPQSNSPLHF. Written as DNA, the CDR3 is TGCGCCAGCAGCTTGGCACCGCAGTCTAATTCACCCCTCCACTTT.

This clonotype was observed a handful of times. J is TRBJ2-4 and V is TRBV27; 7 bases agree with TRBD2. The CDR3 consists of 15 residues. Trimming took 3 bases from V and 5 from J; bases not matched to a gene: 7. Germline lookup yields CDR1 MNHEY and CDR2 SMNVEV (reference sequence). DNA for the CDR3: TGTGCCAGCAGTTTCTCGGCAGGGAGGGAAAACATTCAGTACTTC. This codes for CASSFSAGRENIQYF.

This clonotype was seen a few times. CDR3 coding DNA: TGCAGCGTTGAAGCTGGTGGCTACACCTTC. Its protein product is CSVEAGGYTF. The rearrangement joins TRBV29-1 to TRBJ1-2; no clear D. The CDR3 length is 10 residues. Germline CDR1 reads SQVTM; CDR2 reads ANQGSEA. V lost 1 base to trimming and J lost 7 bases, with 4 bases between them.

Only a few counts were recorded for this clonotype. The V call is TRBV5-1, the J call TRBJ2-4; D is unclear. CDR3 size: 13 residues. V lost 2 bases, J lost 5 bases, and 8 bases lay in between. Germline lookup yields CDR1 SGHRS and CDR2 YFSETQ. CDR3 sequence: CASSLLNENIQYF. As DNA, the CDR3 is TGCGCCAGCAGCTTACTCAACGAAAACATTCAGTACTTC. Complete variable domain (other parts from reference TRBV5-1 and TRBJ2-4): KAGVTQTPRYLIKTRGQQVTLSCSPISGHRSVSWYQQTPGQGLQFLFEYFSETQRNKGNFPGRFSGRQFSNSRSEMNVSTLELGDSALYLCASSLLNENIQYFGAGTRLSVL.

This clonotype was counted a few times. CDR3 nucleotides: TGTGCCAGCAGCTTGCCAGCCCGGGATGAAGCTTTCTTT. Its translation is CASSLPARDEAFF. The gene calls are TRBV5-4 and TRBJ1-1, with unresolved D. Trimming stripped 1 base from V and 7 bases from J, with 11 bases between. The CDR3 has 13 residues. From germline, CDR1 is SGHNT and CDR2 YYREEE (reference sequence). Full variable domain (rest looked up from reference TRBV5-4 and TRBJ1-1): ETGVTQSPTHLIKTRGQQVTLRCSSQSGHNTVSWYQQALGQGPQFIFQYYREEENGRGNFPPRFSGLQFPNYSSELNVNALELDDSALYLCASSLPARDEAFFGQGTRLTVV.

This clonotype was counted a few times. This chain connects TRBV7-8 to TRBJ2-5; no definite D call. Trimming pared 4 bases from V and 5 bases from J, leaving 11 bases between. This CDR3 is built from 13 residues. The germline V gene encodes CDR1 SGHVS and CDR2 FQNEAQ. The CDR3 nucleotides read TGTGCCAGCAGCTCGCATATTGCGGAGACCCAGTACTTC. Translating it yields CASSSHIAETQYF.

This chain's CDR3 is CSASPRQGMYEQYF. In DNA form, the CDR3 reads TGCAGTGCTAGCCCCCGACAGGGGATGTACGAGCAGTACTTC. This chain links TRBV20-1 with TRBJ2-7, with 8 bases matching TRBD1. The CDR3 extends over 14 amino acids. V was clipped by 3 bases and J by 4 bases; unmatched bases: 8. CDR1 is DFQATT, CDR2 SNEGSKA, per germline (reference sequence).

A word on this clonotype: A much bigger clone sits one base away, suggesting this may be a read error. The chain uses TRBV7-3 and TRBJ1-5; D gene ambiguous. CDR1 and CDR2 from the germline V gene are SGHTA and FQGTGA. The CDR3 loop spans 13 amino acids. The CDR3 bases are TGTGTCAGCAGCTTAACCCGGAATCAGCCCCAGCATTTT. This encodes CVSSLTRNQPQHF.

This clonotype turned up a few times. The genes are TRBV5-1 and TRBJ2-2, with 8 nucleotides matching TRBD2. CDR1 SGHRS and CDR2 YFSETQ come from the germline V gene. CDR3 size: 15 residues. The V gene end was trimmed by 1 base and the J gene end by 7 bases; junction bases not matched to a gene: 6. The chain's CDR3 is CASSLKSGGGGELFF. The CDR3 bases are TGCGCCAGCAGCTTGAAAAGCGGGGGAGGCGGGGAGCTGTTTTTT. The full variable domain, rest sourced from reference TRBV5-1 and TRBJ2-2, is KAGVTQTPRYLIKTRGQQVTLSCSPISGHRSVSWYQQTPGQGLQFLFEYFSETQRNKGNFPGRFSGRQFSNSRSEMNVSTLELGDSALYLCASSLKSGGGGELFFGEGSRLTVL.

This clonotype was seen a few times. The chain uses TRBV29-1 and TRBJ2-3, with 8 positions matching TRBD1. Germline-derived CDR1 and CDR2 are SQVTM and ANQGSEA. The trim removed 7 bases at V and 2 bases at J, leaving 5 bases unmatched. The CDR3 contains 13 residues. CDR3 protein: CSGGQGHTDTQYF. CDR3 in DNA: TGCAGCGGCGGACAGGGCCACACAGATACGCAGTATTTT.

The chain joins TRBV7-8 to TRBJ2-6; 8 nucleotides line up with TRBD1. Looked up from germline, CDR1 is SGHVS and CDR2 is FQNEAQ. The ends lost 5 bases at V and 2 bases at J; junction bases unmatched: 2. The CDR3 sequence is 15 residues long. In DNA form, the CDR3 reads TGTGCCAGCAGCCCGACAGGGGCTGGGGCCAACGTCCTGACTTTC. This gives the protein CASSPTGAGANVLTF.

V and J are TRBV4-1 and TRBJ1-5; D not resolved. Trimming shortened V by 4 bases and J by 4 bases, and 11 bases separated the two germline ends. The germline gives CDR1 MGHRA, CDR2 YSYEKL. The CDR3 covers 14 residues. CDR3 nucleotides: TGCGCCAGCAGCCCTTACAGTTTGAATCAGCCCCAGCATTTT. Translated: CASSPYSLNQPQHF.

This clonotype was seen a few times. This chain joins TRBV29-1 and TRBJ2-3, with D possibly matching TRBD2 (6 bases). Per germline, CDR1 SQVTM and CDR2 ANQGSEA. This CDR3 region has 11 residues. The germline V and J ends were trimmed by 4 bases and 11 bases, with 13 bases remaining between them. The CDR3 bases are TGCAGCGTTGGGGGGGATAGCAGGCAGTATTTT. Amino acids: CSVGGDSRQYF.

This clonotype appeared a few times. The chain employs TRBV3-1 and TRBJ2-1; 10 bases fit TRBD2. The length of the CDR3 is 14 residues. Germline CDR1 reads LGHDT; CDR2 reads YNNKEL (reference sequence). With V trimmed by 6 bases and J by 6 bases, 5 bases remained unmatched. The DNA for the CDR3 is TGTGCCAGCAGTCCGGGACTAGCGTCCAATGAGCAGTTCTTC. Amino acids: CASSPGLASNEQFF.

This clonotype occurred many times. J is TRBJ2-1 and V is TRBV20-1; 9 bases map to TRBD2. The V gene's germline CDR1 is DFQATT and CDR2 SNEGSKA (reference sequence). This CDR3 comprises 14 residues. Trimming removed 4 bases from V and 4 bases from J; junction bases left unmatched: 5. CDR3 sequence reads: CSAKGLAVYNEQFF. The DNA for the CDR3 is TGCAGTGCTAAGGGACTAGCTGTTTACAATGAGCAGTTCTTC.

V and J are TRBV29-1 and TRBJ2-5, with 9 bases fitting TRBD1. CDR3 size: 12 residues. The germline V gene encodes CDR1 SQVTM and CDR2 ANQGSEA. V lost 7 bases to trimming and J lost 5 bases; unmatched junction nucleotides: 5. Here the CDR3 reads CSGGQGHETQYF. In nucleotides, the CDR3 is TGCAGCGGGGGACAGGGCCACGAGACCCAGTACTTC.

This clonotype was observed many times. The J gene is TRBJ2-2, the V gene TRBV7-9, with D possibly TRBD1 on 6 matching bases. CDR3 length: 14 amino acids. With 4 bases removed from V and 7 bases from J, the gap between germline ends came to 13 bases. The germline V gene has CDR1 SEHNR and CDR2 FQNEAQ (reference sequence). CDR3: CASSSQQGVGELFF. Written as DNA, the CDR3 is TGTGCCAGCAGCTCGCAACAGGGTGTCGGGGAGCTGTTTTTT.

This clonotype was observed a handful of times. The V call is TRBV5-1, the J call TRBJ1-1; a possible D gene is TRBD1 (5 bases). CDR1 is SGHRS, CDR2 YFSETQ, per germline. This CDR3 is built from 14 residues. Trimming removed 5 bases at V and 7 bases at J, with 18 bases between. CDR3 residues: CASSQGTALGEAFF. DNA of the CDR3: TGCGCCAGCAGTCAGGGTACAGCCCTTGGTGAAGCTTTCTTT.

V is TRBV12-5 and J is TRBJ2-2; possibly TRBD1 for D (7 bases). The CDR3 is 17 residues long. Trimming took off 6 bases at V and 2 bases at J, with 19 bases between the two ends. CDR1 and CDR2 from the germline V gene are LGHNT and FRNRAP. CDR3 sequence: CASGFTGGTANTGELFF. CDR3 coding DNA: TGTGCTAGTGGCTTCACTGGCGGGACAGCTAACACCGGGGAGCTGTTTTTT.

The sample holds a few counts of this clonotype. The chain uses TRBV28 and TRBJ1-5; D is possibly TRBD1 (6 bases). Germline V gene lookup returns CDR1 MDHEN and CDR2 SYDVKM. Trimming removed 5 bases from V and 4 bases from J, with 15 bases in between. The CDR3 is 15 residues long. CDR3 in amino acids: CASSVQGGVNQPQHF. CDR3 sequence (DNA): TGTGCCAGCAGTGTACAGGGTGGGGTTAATCAGCCCCAGCATTTT. The full variable domain, with the rest looked up from reference TRBV28 and TRBJ1-5, is DVKVTQSSRYLVKRTGEKVFLECVQDMDHENMFWYRQDPGLGLRLIYFSYDVKMKEKGDIPEGYSVSREKKERFSLILESASTNQTSMYLCASSVQGGVNQPQHFGDGTRLSIL.

A word on this clonotype: In this CDR3 the conserved last residue, phenylalanine or tryptophan, is missing, so a read error is likely. The CDR3 nucleotides read TGTGCCAGCAGTCCCCTAACTGAGCAGTTCTCC. It is translated as CASSPLTEQFS. The V gene is TRBV6-2 or TRBV6-3, the J gene TRBJ2-1; D gene uncertain. Trimming took off 5 bases at V and 9 bases at J, with 8 bases between the two ends. This CDR3 is built from 11 residues. Germline lookup yields CDR1 MNHEY and CDR2 SVGEGT.

The chain employs TRBV6-2 or TRBV6-3 and TRBJ2-7; possibly TRBD2 for D (5 bases). This CDR3 spans 13 amino acids. V lost 2 bases, J lost 9 bases, and 14 bases lay in between. CDR1 is MNHEY, CDR2 SVGEGT, per germline. The CDR3 protein is CASSYTVLASQYF. CDR3 DNA: TGTGCCAGCAGTTACACGGTCCTAGCATCGCAGTACTTC.

The chain carries TRBV4-3 and TRBJ2-3; 8 nucleotides line up with TRBD1. V lost 0 bases to trimming and J lost 6 bases; unmatched junction nucleotides: 11. Germline V gene data show CDR1 as LGHNA and CDR2 as YSLEER. This CDR3 is 17 amino acids long. The CDR3 DNA reads TGCGCCAGCAGCCAAGATTGGCAGGGGGCGCGTATGGATACGCAGTATTTT. Translating it yields CASSQDWQGARMDTQYF.

The V and J genes are TRBV19 and TRBJ1-6, with D perhaps matching TRBD1 (6 bases). The ends were cut back, 7 bases at V and 9 bases at J, with 25 bases in the middle. Germline loops: CDR1 LNHDA, CDR2 SQIVND (reference sequence). This CDR3 is 17 amino acids long. CDR3 bases: TGTGCCAGTACCGACAGGAGCCGAGGGATTGGGGGTTCACCCCTCCACTTT. Translating it yields CASTDRSRGIGGSPLHF.

This chain links TRBV5-1 with TRBJ2-1; 11 nucleotides match TRBD1. Germline CDR1 is SGHRS and CDR2 is YFSETQ. Losses at the gene ends were 6 bases for V and 8 bases for J; bases not matched to a gene: 7. CDR3 length: 14 residues. The CDR3 protein is CASNQDRGQDEQFF. In DNA, the CDR3 is TGCGCCAGCAACCAGGACAGGGGGCAAGATGAGCAGTTCTTC.

The sample holds a few counts of this clonotype. The gene calls are TRBV7-8 and TRBJ2-5; TRBD2 agrees at 11 bases. Germline loops: CDR1 SGHVS, CDR2 FQNEAQ. The ends lost 3 bases at V and 5 bases at J; junction bases unmatched: 5. The CDR3 has 15 amino acids. The CDR3, as DNA: TGTGCCAGCAGCTTTAGCGGGGGGGCCGACGAGACCCAGTACTTC. This encodes CASSFSGGADETQYF.

This clonotype was seen at least ten times. The chain uses TRBV20-1 and TRBJ2-3; TRBD2 matches 10 bases. Germline V gene sequence: CDR1 DFQATT, CDR2 SNEGSKA (reference sequence). This CDR3 is 17 amino acids long. V lost 6 bases to trimming and J lost 0 bases; unmatched junction nucleotides: 12. The CDR3 nucleotides read TGCAGTGCGGCGCGACTAGCGGGCCTCGATAGCACAGATACGCAGTATTTT. Protein: CSAARLAGLDSTDTQYF.